The 5 T cell receptor beta chains in this list originate from one sample, sequenced in a study of blood T cell repertoires in COVID-19. Here immunoSEQ multiplex PCR was the method, and the copy in TCRdb shows in-frame clones only, minus some. This sample has some 83,000 clones, with around 88% found just once. Sequencing was done on a sample of peripheral blood. These receptor sequences come from a man aged 55 to 70 with acute or convalescent COVID-19.

The rearrangement uses TRBV5-6 and TRBJ2-7; 8 bases match TRBD1. The V gene's germline CDR1 is SGHDT and CDR2 YYEEEE. This CDR3 is built from 15 residues. V lost 1 base to trimming and J lost 2 bases; unmatched junction nucleotides: 5. The CDR3 is CASSLMTGAAYEQYF. CDR3 in DNA: TGTGCCAGCAGCTTGATGACAGGGGCGGCCTACGAGCAGTACTTC.

The chain recombines TRBV5-1 with TRBJ2-7, with TRBD1 matching over 7 bases. This CDR3 has 15 residues. After removal of 4 bases from V and 7 bases from J, the junction contained 14 bases not matched to a gene. Per the germline V gene, CDR1 is SGHRS and CDR2 is YFSETQ. Written as DNA, the CDR3 is TGCGCCAGCAGCGTTGCAGGGGGTAAGTCGTTTGAGCAGTACTTC. Encoded protein: CASSVAGGKSFEQYF.

Written as DNA, the CDR3 is TGTGCCAGCAGTCCTTTTCTAGAGGGGACCCAGTACTTC. It specifies CASSPFLEGTQYF. This chain connects TRBV6-5 to TRBJ2-5; D perhaps matches TRBD2 (5 bases). Trimming pared 5 bases from V and 7 bases from J, leaving 14 bases between. The length of the CDR3 is 13 residues. Germline CDR1 MNHEY, CDR2 SVGAGI.

The V and J genes are TRBV6-5 and TRBJ1-2; 7 bases agree with TRBD1. The CDR3 has 15 amino acids. CDR1 is MNHEY and CDR2 is SVGAGI in the germline V gene. V gave up 7 bases and J gave up 4 bases; unmatched junction bases: 12. In DNA, the CDR3 is TGTGCCAGCATCGCTAACAGGGGTTCCCTCTATGGCTACACCTTC. Protein product: CASIANRGSLYGYTF.

The chain recombines TRBV9 with TRBJ2-5, with a tentative D call TRBD2 (6 bases). The CDR3 length is 16 residues. The V end was cut by 4 bases, the J end by 0 bases, with 16 bases between. Germline assignment: CDR1 SGDLS and CDR2 YYNGEE. The CDR3 loop reads CASSQRGGPYQETQYF. The CDR3 DNA sequence: TGTGCCAGCAGCCAGCGCGGAGGGCCGTACCAAGAGACCCAGTACTTC.